This passage covers 4 T cell receptor beta chains from one sample sequenced in a study of CD8 T cells in ankylosing spondylitis. Each CDR3 protein gets one entry after TCRdb re-called the 5' RACE reads with MiXCR. In the table there are about 240,000 distinct CDR3 sequences, roughly a tenth of which are singletons. The sequenced material came from blood, either unsorted or a sorted T cell fraction (not recorded which). The origin of the receptors is a male donor with ankylosing spondylitis or in good health (not recorded which).

This clonotype was counted at least ten times. The V call is TRBV12-3 or TRBV12-4, the J call TRBJ2-3, with no clear D. The V end was cut by 2 bases, the J end by 6 bases, with 9 bases between. This CDR3 contains 13 residues. As DNA, the CDR3 is TGTGCCAGCAGTTTAAACGTAGGGGATACGCAGTATTTT. Its translation: CASSLNVGDTQYF.

The chain has TRBV29-1 and TRBJ1-6, with a possible D match to TRBD1 (5 bases). V lost 4 bases, J lost 7 bases, and 11 bases lay in between. This CDR3 contains 13 residues. Germline V gene lookup returns CDR1 SQVTM and CDR2 ANQGSEA. The CDR3 is CSVGFGGNSPLHF. The DNA for the CDR3 is TGCAGCGTTGGGTTCGGGGGGAATTCACCCCTCCACTTT. The full variable domain, rest sourced from reference TRBV29-1 and TRBJ1-6, is SAVISQKPSRDICQRGTSLTIQCQVDSQVTMMFWYRQQPGQSLTLIATANQGSEATYESGFVIDKFPISRPNLTFSTLTVSNMSPEDSSIYLCSVGFGGNSPLHFGNGTRLTVT.

This clonotype was seen repeatedly, ten times or more. The chain couples TRBV5-5 to TRBJ2-1; the match to TRBD2 covers 7 bases. This CDR3 spans 17 amino acids. V dropped 1 base and J dropped 8; count of bases not matched to a gene: 15. The V gene's germline CDR1 is SGHKS and CDR2 YYEKEE (reference sequence). CDR3 DNA: TGTGCCAGCAGCTTGCAGCCTCGGAGGGACTACAACGATGAGCAGTTCTTC. Amino acid sequence: CASSLQPRRDYNDEQFF.

This clonotype was picked up many times. V usage is TRBV6-5 and J usage is TRBJ2-1, with D unresolved. This CDR3 is built from 15 residues. V shed 0 bases and J shed 5 bases, with 11 bases lying between them. Germline values: CDR1 MNHEY, CDR2 SVGAGI. The CDR3 sequence: CASSYSRAPHNEQFF. The CDR3 DNA follows: TGTGCCAGCAGTTACTCCCGGGCCCCACACAATGAGCAGTTCTTC.